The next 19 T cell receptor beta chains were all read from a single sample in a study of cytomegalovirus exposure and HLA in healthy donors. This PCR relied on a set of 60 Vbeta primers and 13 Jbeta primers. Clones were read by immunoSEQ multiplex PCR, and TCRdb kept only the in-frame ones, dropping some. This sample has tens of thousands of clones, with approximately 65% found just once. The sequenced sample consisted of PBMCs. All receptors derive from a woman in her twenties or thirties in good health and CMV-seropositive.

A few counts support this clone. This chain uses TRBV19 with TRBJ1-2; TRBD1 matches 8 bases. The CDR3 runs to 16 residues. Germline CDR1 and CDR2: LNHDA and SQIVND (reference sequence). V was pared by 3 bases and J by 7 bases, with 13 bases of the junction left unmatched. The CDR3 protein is CASSMEDRESSFGYTF. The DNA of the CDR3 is TGTGCCAGTAGTATGGAGGACAGGGAGTCATCGTTTGGCTACACCTTC.

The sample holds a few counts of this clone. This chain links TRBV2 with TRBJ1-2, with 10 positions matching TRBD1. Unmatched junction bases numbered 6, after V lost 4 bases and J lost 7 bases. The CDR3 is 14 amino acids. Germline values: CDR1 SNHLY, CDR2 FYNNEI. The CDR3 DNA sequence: TGTGCCAGCAGTGGACAGGGGGCGAATAGTGGCTACACCTTC. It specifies CASSGQGANSGYTF.

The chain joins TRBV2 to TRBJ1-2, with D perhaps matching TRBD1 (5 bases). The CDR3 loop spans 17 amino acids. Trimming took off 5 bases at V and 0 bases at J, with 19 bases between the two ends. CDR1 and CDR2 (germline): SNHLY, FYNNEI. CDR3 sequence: CASSPLPLGRANYGYTF. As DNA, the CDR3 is TGTGCCAGCAGTCCTTTACCCCTCGGCAGGGCTAACTATGGCTACACCTTC. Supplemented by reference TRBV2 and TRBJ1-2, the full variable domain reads EPEVTQTPSHQVTQMGQEVILRCVPISNHLYFYWYRQILGQKVEFLVSFYNNEISEKSEIFDDQFSVERPDGSNFTLKIRSTKLEDSAMYFCASSPLPLGRANYGYTFGSGTRLTVV.

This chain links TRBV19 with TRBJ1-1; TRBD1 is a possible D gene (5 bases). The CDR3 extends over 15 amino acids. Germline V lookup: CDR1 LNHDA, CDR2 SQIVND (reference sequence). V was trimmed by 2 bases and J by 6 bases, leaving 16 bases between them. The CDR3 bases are TGTGCCAGTAGTATATTTAACGGGGGATGGGCTGAAGCTTTCTTT. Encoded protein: CASSIFNGGWAEAFF.

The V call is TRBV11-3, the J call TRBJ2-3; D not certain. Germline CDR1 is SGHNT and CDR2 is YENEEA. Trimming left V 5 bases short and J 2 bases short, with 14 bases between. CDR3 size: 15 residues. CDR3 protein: CASSPNSGPTDTQYF. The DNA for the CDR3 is TGTGCCAGCAGCCCAAATTCCGGTCCCACAGATACGCAGTATTTT.

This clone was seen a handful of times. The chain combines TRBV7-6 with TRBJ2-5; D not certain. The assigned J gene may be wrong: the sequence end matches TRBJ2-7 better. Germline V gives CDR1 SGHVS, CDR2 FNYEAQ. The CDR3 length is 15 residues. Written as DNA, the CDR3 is TGTGCCAGCAGCTTAGCCCCGGGTTTCCAATACGAGCAGTACTTC. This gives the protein CASSLAPGFQYEQYF.

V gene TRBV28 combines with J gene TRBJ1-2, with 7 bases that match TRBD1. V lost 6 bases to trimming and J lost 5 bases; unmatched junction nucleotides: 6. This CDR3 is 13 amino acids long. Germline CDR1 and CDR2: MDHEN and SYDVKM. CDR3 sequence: CASSHGTVYGYTF. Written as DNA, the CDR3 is TGTGCCAGCAGCCATGGGACAGTTTATGGCTACACCTTC.

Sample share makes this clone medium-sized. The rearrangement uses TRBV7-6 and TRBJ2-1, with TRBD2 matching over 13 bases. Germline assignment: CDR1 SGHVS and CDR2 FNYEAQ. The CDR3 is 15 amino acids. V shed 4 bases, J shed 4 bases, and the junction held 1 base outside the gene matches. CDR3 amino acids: CASSSTSGGYNEQFF. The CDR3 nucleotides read TGTGCCAGCAGCTCGACTAGCGGGGGGTACAATGAGCAGTTCTTC.

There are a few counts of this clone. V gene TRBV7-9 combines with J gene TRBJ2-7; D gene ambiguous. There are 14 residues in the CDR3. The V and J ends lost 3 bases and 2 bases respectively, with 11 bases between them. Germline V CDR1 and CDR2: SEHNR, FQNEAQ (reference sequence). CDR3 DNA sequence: TGTGCCAGCAGCTTCCAGTTACGTCCCTACGAGCAGTACTTC. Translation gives CASSFQLRPYEQYF.

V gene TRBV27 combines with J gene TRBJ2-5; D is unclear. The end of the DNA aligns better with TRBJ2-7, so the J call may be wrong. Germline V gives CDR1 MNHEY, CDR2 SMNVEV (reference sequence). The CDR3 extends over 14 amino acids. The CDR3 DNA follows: TGTGCCAGCGGGTACAATGGGCGATCCTACGAGCAGTACTTC. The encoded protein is CASGYNGRSYEQYF.

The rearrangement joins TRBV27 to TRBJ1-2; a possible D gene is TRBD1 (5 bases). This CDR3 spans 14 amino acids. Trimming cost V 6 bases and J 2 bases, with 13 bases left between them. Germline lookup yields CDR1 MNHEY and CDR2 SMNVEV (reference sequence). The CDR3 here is CASSWQPGNYGYTF. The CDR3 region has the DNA TGTGCCAGCAGCTGGCAGCCAGGGAACTATGGCTACACCTTC.

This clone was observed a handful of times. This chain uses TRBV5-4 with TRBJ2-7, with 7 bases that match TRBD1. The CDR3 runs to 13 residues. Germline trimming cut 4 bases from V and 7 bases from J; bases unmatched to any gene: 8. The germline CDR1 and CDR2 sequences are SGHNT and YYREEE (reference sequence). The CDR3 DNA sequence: TGTGCCAGCAGCAAACCGGGACAGCAGGAGCAGTACTTC. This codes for CASSKPGQQEQYF. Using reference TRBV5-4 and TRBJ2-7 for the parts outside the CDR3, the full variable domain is ETGVTQSPTHLIKTRGQQVTLRCSSQSGHNTVSWYQQALGQGPQFIFQYYREEENGRGNFPPRFSGLQFPNYSSELNVNALELDDSALYLCASSKPGQQEQYFGPGTRLTVT.

This CDR3 is CASSGAKEGTIYF. CDR3 coding DNA: TGCGCCAGCAGTGGGGCTAAAGAGGGCACCATATATTTT. The chain is built from TRBV10-2 and TRBJ1-3; D is unresolved. Germline V lookup: CDR1 WSHSY, CDR2 SAAADI. This CDR3 spans 13 amino acids. The V gene lost 4 bases and the J gene lost 9 bases, with 13 bases spanning the gap.

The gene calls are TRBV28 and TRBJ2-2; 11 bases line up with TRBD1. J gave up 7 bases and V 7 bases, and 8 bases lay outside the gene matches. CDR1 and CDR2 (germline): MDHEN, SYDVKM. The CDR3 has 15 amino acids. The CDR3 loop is CASTSPGQGVGELFF. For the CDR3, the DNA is TGTGCCAGCACTTCCCCGGGACAGGGGGTCGGGGAGCTGTTTTTT.

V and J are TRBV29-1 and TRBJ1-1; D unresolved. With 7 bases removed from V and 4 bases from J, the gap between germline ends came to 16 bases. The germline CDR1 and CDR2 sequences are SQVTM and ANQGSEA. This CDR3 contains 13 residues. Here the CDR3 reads CSALGPGVTEAFF. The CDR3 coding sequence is TGCAGCGCCCTCGGTCCCGGGGTCACTGAAGCTTTCTTT.

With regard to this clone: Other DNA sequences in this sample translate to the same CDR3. CDR3: CASRTGGLNTEAFF. The CDR3 DNA reads as TGTGCCAGCAGAACCGGGGGGCTGAACACTGAAGCTTTCTTT. The rearrangement uses TRBV28 and TRBJ1-1; TRBD1 is a possible D gene (6 bases). This CDR3 has 14 residues. Germline values: CDR1 MDHEN, CDR2 SYDVKM. Trimming took off 6 bases at V and 0 bases at J, with 11 bases between the two ends.

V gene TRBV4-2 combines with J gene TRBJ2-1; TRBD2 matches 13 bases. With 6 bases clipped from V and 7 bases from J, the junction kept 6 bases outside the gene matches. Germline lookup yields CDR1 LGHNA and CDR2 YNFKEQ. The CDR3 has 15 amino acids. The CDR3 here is CASRTSGGAGNEQFF. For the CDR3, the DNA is TGTGCCAGCAGAACTAGCGGGGGGGCCGGGAATGAGCAGTTCTTC.

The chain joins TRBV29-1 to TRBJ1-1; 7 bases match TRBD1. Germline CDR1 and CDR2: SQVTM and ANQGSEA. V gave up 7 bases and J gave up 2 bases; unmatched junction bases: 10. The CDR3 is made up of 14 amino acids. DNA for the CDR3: TGCAGCGCCGGTGAGGGACAGTTCAACACTGAAGCTTTCTTT. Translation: CSAGEGQFNTEAFF. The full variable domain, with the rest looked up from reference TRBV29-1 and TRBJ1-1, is SAVISQKPSRDICQRGTSLTIQCQVDSQVTMMFWYRQQPGQSLTLIATANQGSEATYESGFVIDKFPISRPNLTFSTLTVSNMSPEDSSIYLCSAGEGQFNTEAFFGQGTRLTVV.

The CDR3 DNA is TGTGCCAGCAGTGAAGAGAGAGGAACAGATACGCAGTATTTT. Its protein product is CASSEERGTDTQYF. V usage is TRBV2 and J usage is TRBJ2-3; D gene unclear. The CDR3 totals 14 residues. CDR1 is SNHLY, CDR2 FYNNEI, per germline. V lost 1 base and J lost 3, with 8 bases in between. The complete variable domain, with remaining parts taken from reference TRBV2 and TRBJ2-3, reads EPEVTQTPSHQVTQMGQEVILRCVPISNHLYFYWYRQILGQKVEFLVSFYNNEISEKSEIFDDQFSVERPDGSNFTLKIRSTKLEDSAMYFCASSEERGTDTQYFGPGTRLTVL.